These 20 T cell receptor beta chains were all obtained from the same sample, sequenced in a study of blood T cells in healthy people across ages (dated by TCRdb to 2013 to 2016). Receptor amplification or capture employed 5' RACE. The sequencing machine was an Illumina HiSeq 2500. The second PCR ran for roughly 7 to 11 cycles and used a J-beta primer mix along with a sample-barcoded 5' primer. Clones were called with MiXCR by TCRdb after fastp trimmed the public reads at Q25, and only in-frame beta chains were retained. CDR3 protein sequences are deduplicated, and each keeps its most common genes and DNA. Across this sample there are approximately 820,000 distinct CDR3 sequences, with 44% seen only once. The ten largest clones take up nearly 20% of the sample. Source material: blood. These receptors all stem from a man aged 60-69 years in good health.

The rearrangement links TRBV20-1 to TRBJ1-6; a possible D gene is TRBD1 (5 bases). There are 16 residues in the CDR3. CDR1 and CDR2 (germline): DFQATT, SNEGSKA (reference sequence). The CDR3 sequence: CTVSRQWISDNSPLHF. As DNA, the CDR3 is TGCACAGTGTCCCGACAGTGGATATCGGATAATTCACCCCTCCACTTT.

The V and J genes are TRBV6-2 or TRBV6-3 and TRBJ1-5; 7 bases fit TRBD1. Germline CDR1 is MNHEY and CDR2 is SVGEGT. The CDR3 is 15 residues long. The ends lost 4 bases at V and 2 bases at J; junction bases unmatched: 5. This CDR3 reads CASSWGRGGNQPQHF. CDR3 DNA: TGTGCCAGCAGTTGGGGCAGGGGGGGCAATCAGCCCCAGCATTTT.

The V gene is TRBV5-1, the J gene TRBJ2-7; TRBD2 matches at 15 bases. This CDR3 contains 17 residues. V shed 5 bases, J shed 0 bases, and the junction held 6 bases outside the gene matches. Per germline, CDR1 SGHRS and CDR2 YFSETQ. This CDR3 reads CASRRGLAGGNSYEQYF. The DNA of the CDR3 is TGCGCCAGCAGACGAGGACTAGCGGGGGGGAACTCCTACGAGCAGTACTTC.

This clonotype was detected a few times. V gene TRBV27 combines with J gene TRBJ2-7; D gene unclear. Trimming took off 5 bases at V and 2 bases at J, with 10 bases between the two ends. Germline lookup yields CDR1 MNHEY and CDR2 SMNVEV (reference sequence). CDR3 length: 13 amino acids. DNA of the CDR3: TGTGCCAGCAGTCATGGCAGAACCTACGAGCAGTACTTC. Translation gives CASSHGRTYEQYF.

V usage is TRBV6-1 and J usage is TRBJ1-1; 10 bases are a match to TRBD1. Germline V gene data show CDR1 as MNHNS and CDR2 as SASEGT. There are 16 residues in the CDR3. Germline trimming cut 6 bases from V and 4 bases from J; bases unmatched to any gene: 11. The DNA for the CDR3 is TGTGCCAGCAGCAATGGACAGGGGGTCCCCCTCACTGAAGCTTTCTTT. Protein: CASSNGQGVPLTEAFF.

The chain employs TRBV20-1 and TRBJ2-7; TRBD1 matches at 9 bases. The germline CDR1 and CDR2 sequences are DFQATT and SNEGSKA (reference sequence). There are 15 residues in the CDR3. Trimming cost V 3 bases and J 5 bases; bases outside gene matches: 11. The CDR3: CSASRDRVGSNEQYF. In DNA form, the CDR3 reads TGCAGTGCTAGCAGGGACAGGGTAGGATCGAACGAGCAGTACTTC.

For the CDR3, the DNA is TGCGCCAGCAGCCAACTAGCCGGGGCGAACTCCTACAATGAGCAGTTCTTC. This translates into CASSQLAGANSYNEQFF. This chain uses TRBV4-3 with TRBJ2-1; D tentatively reads TRBD1 or TRBD2 (5 bases each). From germline, CDR1 is LGHNA and CDR2 YSLEER. The CDR3 runs 17 residues. V lost 2 bases and J lost 0, with 14 bases in between.

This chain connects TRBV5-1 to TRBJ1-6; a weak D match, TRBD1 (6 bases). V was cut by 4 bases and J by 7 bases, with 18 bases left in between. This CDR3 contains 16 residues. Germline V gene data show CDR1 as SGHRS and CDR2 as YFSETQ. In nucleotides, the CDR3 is TGCGCCAGCAGCCCTATAACCAGGGGCGAGAATTCACCCCTCCACTTT. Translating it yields CASSPITRGENSPLHF.

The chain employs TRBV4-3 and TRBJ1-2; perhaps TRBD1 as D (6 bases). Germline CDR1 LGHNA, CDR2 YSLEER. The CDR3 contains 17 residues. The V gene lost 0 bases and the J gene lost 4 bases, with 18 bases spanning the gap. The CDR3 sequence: CASSQEVRAGRGYGYTF. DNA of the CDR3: TGCGCCAGCAGCCAAGAGGTTCGGGCGGGCAGGGGCTATGGCTACACCTTC.

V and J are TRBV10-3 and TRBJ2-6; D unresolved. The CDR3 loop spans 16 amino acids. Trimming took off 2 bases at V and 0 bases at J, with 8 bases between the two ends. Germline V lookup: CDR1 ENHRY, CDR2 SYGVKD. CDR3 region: CAISERPSSGANVLTF. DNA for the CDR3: TGTGCCATCAGTGAGCGACCTAGCTCTGGGGCCAACGTCCTGACTTTC.

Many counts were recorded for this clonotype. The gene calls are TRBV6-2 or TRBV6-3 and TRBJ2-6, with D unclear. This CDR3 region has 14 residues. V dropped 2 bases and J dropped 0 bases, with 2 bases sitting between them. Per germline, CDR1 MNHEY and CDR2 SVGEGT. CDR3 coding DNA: TGTGCCAGCAGTTACAGCTCTGGGGCCAACGTCCTGACTTTC. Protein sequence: CASSYSSGANVLTF.

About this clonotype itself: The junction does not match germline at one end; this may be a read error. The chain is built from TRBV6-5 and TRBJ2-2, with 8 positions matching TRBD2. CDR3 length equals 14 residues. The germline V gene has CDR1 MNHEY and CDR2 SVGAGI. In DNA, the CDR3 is TGTGCCAGCAGCGCGGGAGGCAAAACCGGGGAGCCGTTTTTT. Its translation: CASSAGGKTGEPFF.

The DNA for the CDR3 is TGCAGTGCTAGAGGAGAACAGCATTTCTATGAGCAGTTCTTC. Protein product: CSARGEQHFYEQFF. The chain has TRBV20-1 and TRBJ2-1; D unclear. The ends were cut back, 1 base at V and 8 bases at J, with 15 bases in the middle. The CDR3 runs to 14 residues. In germline, CDR1 is DFQATT, CDR2 SNEGSKA (reference sequence).

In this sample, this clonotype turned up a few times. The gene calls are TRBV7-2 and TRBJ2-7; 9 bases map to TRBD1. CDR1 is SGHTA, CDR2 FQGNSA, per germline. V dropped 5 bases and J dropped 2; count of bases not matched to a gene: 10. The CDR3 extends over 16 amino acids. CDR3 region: CASSTRTGDPPYEQYF. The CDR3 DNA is TGTGCCAGCAGCACCAGGACAGGGGACCCTCCCTACGAGCAGTACTTC.

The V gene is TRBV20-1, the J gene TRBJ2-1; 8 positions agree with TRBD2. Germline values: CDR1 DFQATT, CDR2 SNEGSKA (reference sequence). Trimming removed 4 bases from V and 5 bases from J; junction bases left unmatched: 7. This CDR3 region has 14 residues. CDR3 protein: CSANSGTRHNEQFF. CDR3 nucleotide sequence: TGCAGTGCTAATTCCGGGACTAGACACAATGAGCAGTTCTTC.

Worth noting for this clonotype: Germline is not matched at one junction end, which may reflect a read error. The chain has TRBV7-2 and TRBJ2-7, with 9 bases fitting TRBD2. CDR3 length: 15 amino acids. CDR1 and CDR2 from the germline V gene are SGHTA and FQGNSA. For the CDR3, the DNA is TGTGCCAGCAGCCTAGTAGCGGGGGCGGGCTACAAGCAGTACTTC. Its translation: CASSLVAGAGYKQYF.

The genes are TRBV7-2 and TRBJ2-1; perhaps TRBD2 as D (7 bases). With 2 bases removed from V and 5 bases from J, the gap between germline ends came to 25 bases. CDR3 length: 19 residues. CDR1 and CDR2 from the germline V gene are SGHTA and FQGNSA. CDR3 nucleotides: TGTGCCAGCAGCTTAAAGGGGGGGTATAACCTCAATTCCCACAATGAGCAGTTCTTC. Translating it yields CASSLKGGYNLNSHNEQFF.

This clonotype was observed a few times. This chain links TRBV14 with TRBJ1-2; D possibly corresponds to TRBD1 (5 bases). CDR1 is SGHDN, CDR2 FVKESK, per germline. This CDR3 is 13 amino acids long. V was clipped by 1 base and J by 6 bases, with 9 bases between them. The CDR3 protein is CASSQAQGHGYTF. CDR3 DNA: TGTGCCAGCAGCCAAGCGCAGGGCCATGGCTACACCTTC.

The CDR3 loop is CASSISTGGGPGANVLTF. CDR3 bases: TGTGCCAGCAGCATTTCGACAGGGGGAGGACCTGGGGCCAACGTCCTGACTTTC. The V call is TRBV7-2, the J call TRBJ2-6; 9 bases are shared with TRBD1. V gave up 5 bases and J gave up 2 bases; unmatched junction bases: 10. Germline V CDR1 and CDR2: SGHTA, FQGNSA. The CDR3 sequence is 18 residues long.

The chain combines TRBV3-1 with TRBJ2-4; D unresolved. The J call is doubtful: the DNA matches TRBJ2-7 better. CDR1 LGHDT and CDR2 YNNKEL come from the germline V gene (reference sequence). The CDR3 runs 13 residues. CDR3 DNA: TGTGCCAGCAGCCAAGCTCCGCACTACGAGCAGTACTTC. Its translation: CASSQAPHYEQYF.